This record covers a single T cell receptor (beta chain). As yet, its antigen is unknown. This sample is part of a study of vaccination effects on CD4 cells after COVID-19. Study-wide points: Late post-vaccination samples showed marked contraction of infection- and vaccine-induced clones.

Data came from immunoSEQ multiplex PCR; TCRdb stores just in-frame clones and leaves some out. This repertoire shows about 66,000 clones, about 80% found once; its top ten account for approximately 0.95%. Peptide-pool stimulation followed by sequencing identified expanded antigen-specific CD4+ clonotypes in the ViraFEST assay. Subsequent to less than eleven days of culture, CD4+ T cells were isolated. Two-dose BNT162b2 or mRNA-1273 vaccination was given to participants. On days 3 and 7, fresh IL-2 medium replaced half the medium. J lost 6 bases, V lost 7 bases, and 19 bases had no gene match. The germline V gene has CDR1 SGHTS and CDR2 YDEGEE. The CDR3 loop spans 17 amino acids.

The specimen comprised CD4+ T cells from PBMCs cultured with HCoV-OC43 spike peptides, sampled after COVID-19 vaccination. The subset is: HCoV-OC43 spike overlapping peptide pool stimulation. The chain recombines TRBV5-8 with TRBJ2-3; 8 bases match TRBD2. This TCR was recovered from a human donor who received a COVID-19 vaccine. The CDR3 DNA reads as TGTGCCAGCCCTGGACTAGCAATAAACGTGGCAACGGATACGCAGTATTTT. As protein: CASPGLAINVATDTQYF. The full variable domain, rest sourced from reference TRBV5-8 and TRBJ2-3, is EAGVTQSPTHLIKTRGQQATLRCSPISGHTSVYWYQQALGLGLQFLLWYDEGEERNRGNFPPRFSGRQFPNYSSELNVNALELEDSALYLCASPGLAINVATDTQYFGPGTRLTVL.